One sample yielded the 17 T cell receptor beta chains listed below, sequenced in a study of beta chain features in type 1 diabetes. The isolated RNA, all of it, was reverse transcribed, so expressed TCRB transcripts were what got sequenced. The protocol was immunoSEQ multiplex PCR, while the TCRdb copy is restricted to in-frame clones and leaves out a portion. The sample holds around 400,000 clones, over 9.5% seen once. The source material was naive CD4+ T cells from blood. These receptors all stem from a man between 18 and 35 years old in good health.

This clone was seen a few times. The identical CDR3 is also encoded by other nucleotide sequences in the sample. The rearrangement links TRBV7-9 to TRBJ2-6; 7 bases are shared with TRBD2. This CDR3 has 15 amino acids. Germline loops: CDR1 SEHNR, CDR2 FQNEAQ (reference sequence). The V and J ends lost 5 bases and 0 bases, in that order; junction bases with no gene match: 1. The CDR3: CASSGGGSGANVLTF. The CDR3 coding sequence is TGTGCCAGCAGCGGGGGGGGCTCTGGGGCCAACGTCCTGACTTTC.

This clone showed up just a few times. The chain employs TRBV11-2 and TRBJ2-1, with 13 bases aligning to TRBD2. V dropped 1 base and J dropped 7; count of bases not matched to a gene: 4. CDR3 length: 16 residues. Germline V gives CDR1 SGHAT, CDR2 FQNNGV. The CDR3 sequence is CASSLALAGGLNEQFF. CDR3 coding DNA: TGTGCCAGCAGCTTAGCACTAGCGGGGGGGCTTAATGAGCAGTTCTTC. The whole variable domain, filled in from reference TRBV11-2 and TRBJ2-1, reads EAGVAQSPRYKIIEKRQSVAFWCNPISGHATLYWYQQILGQGPKLLIQFQNNGVVDDSQLPKDRFSAERLKGVDSTLKIQPAKLEDSAVYLCASSLALAGGLNEQFFGPGTRLTVL.

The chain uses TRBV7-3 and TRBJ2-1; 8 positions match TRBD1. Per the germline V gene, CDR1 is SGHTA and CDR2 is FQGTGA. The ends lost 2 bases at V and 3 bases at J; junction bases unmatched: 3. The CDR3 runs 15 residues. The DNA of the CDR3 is TGTGCCAGCAGCTTATCGGGACAGGTCTACAATGAGCAGTTCTTC. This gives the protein CASSLSGQVYNEQFF.

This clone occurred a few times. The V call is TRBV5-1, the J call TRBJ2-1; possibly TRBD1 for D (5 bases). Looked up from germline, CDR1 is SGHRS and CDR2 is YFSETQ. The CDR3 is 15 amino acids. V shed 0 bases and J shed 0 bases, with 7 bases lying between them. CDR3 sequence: CASSLDRLSYNEQFF. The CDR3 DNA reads TGCGCCAGCAGCTTGGACAGGCTCTCCTACAATGAGCAGTTCTTC.

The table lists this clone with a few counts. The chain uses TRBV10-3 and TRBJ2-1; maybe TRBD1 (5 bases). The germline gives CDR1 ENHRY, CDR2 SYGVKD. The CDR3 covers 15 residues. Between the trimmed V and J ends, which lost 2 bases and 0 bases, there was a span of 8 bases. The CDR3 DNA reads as TGTGCCATCAGTGAGCTAGGGGACTCCTACAATGAGCAGTTCTTC. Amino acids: CAISELGDSYNEQFF.

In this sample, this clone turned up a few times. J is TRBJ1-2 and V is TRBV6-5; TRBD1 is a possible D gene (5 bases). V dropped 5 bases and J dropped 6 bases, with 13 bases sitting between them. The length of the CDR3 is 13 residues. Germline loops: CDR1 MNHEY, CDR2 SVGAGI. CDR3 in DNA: TGTGCCAGCAGTAGACGGGAGGGGCATGGCTACACCTTC. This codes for CASSRREGHGYTF.

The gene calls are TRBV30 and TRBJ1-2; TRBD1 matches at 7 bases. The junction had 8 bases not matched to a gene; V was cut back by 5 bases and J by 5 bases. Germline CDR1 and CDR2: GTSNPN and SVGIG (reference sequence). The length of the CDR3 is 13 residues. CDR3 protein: CAWSKTGFYGYTF. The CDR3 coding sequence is TGTGCCTGGTCTAAGACAGGGTTTTATGGCTACACCTTC.

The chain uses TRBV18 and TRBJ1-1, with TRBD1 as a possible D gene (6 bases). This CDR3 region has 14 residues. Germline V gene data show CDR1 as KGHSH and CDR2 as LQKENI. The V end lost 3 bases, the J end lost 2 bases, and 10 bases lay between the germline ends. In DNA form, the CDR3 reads TGTGCCAGCTCACCGGAACAGGGTAACACTGAAGCTTTCTTT. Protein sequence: CASSPEQGNTEAFF.

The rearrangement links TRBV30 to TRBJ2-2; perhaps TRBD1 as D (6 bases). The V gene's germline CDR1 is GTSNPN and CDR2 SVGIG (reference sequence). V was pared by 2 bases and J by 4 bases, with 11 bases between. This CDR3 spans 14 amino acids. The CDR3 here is CAWSMGAGTGELFF. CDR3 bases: TGTGCCTGGAGTATGGGGGCTGGCACCGGGGAGCTGTTTTTT.

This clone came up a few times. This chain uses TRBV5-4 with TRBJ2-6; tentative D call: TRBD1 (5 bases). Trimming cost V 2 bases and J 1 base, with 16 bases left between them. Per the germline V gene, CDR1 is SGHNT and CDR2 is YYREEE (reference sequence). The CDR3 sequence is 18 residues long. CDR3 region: CASSLYRSSDSGANVLTF. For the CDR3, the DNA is TGTGCCAGCAGCTTATACAGGAGCTCAGATTCTGGGGCCAACGTCCTGACTTTC.

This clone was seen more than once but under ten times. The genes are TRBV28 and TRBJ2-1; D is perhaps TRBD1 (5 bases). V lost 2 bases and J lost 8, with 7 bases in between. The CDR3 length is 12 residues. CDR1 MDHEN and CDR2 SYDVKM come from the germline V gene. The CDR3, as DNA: TGTGCCAGCAGTTTACAGGGCTATGAGCAGTTCTTC. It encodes CASSLQGYEQFF.

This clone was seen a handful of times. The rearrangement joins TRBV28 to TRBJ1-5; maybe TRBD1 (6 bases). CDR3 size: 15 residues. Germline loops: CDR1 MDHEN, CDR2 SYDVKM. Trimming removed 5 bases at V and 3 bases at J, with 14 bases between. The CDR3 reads CASSPRGRANQPQHF. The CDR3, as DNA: TGTGCCAGCAGTCCCAGGGGTAGGGCCAATCAGCCCCAGCATTTT.

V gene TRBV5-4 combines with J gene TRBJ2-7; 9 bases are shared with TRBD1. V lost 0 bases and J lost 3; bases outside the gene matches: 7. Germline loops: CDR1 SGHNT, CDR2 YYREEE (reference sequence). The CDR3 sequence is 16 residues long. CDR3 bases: TGTGCCAGCAGCTTGGCCCCAGGACAGGGGATCTACGAGCAGTACTTC. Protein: CASSLAPGQGIYEQYF.

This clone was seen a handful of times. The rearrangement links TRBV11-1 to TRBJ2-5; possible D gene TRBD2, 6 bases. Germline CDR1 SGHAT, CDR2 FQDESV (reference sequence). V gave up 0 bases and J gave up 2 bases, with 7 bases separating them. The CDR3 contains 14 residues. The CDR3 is CASSLAGRQETQYF. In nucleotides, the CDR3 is TGTGCCAGCAGCTTAGCAGGGAGGCAAGAGACCCAGTACTTC.

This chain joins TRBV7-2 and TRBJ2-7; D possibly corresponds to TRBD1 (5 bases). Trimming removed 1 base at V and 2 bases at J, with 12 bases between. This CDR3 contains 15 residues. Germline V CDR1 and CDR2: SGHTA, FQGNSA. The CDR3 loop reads CASSLGGRATYEQYF. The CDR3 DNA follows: TGTGCCAGCAGCTTAGGCGGCAGGGCTACCTACGAGCAGTACTTC.

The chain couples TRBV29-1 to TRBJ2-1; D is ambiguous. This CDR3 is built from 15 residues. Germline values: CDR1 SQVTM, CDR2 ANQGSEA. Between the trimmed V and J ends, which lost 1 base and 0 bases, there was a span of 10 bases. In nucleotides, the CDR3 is TGCAGCGTTGAAGGGAGTGATACCTCCTACAATGAGCAGTTCTTC. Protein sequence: CSVEGSDTSYNEQFF.

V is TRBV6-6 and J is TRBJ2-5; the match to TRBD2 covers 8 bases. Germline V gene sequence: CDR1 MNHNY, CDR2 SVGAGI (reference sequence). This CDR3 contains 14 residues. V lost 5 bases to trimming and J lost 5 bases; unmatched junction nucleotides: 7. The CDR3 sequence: CASSRTSWMETQYF. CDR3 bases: TGTGCCAGCAGTCGGACTAGCTGGATGGAGACCCAGTACTTC.